The source of this T cell receptor beta chain is a study of blood T cell repertoires in COVID-19. As for the study in general: There were acute and convalescent COVID-19 samples, and they came from the United States, Italy and Spain.

Sequencing used immunoSEQ multiplex PCR; TCRdb keeps in-frame clones, though not all of them. The profile shows fewer than 250,000 clones, 70% to 90% of them singletons. Germline values: CDR1 SGDLS, CDR2 YYNGEE. J was trimmed by 2 bases and V by 4 bases; bases with no gene match: 5. The CDR3 loop spans 14 amino acids. Each recovered donor of Cohort 3 presented with two negative PCRs, clearance, or symptom resolution. The J gene is TRBJ2-7, the V gene TRBV9; TRBD1 matches 8 bases. The sequence was collected from a man aged 25 to 40 who had recovered from COVID-19. Sequenced material: PBMCs or T cells enriched from blood (not recorded which). The CDR3: CASSPQQGAYEQYF. For the CDR3, the DNA is TGTGCCAGCAGCCCGCAACAGGGGGCCTACGAGCAGTACTTC.